Presented here are 3 T cell receptor beta chains from one specimen sequenced in a study of CXCR3-negative and CXCR3-positive naive CD8 T cells. These receptors are not linked to any known antigen. Study conclusions and caveats: Hydrophobicity of TRB CDR3s was greater in CXCR3-positive naive cells than in CXCR3-negative naive cells.

With UMI labels, 5' RACE was used to prepare the TRB cDNA libraries. TCRdb reprocessed the 5' RACE reads and reports one entry per CDR3 protein, with no DNA. The table lists about 130,000 distinct CDR3 sequences, with roughly 0.62% in the top ten. Source material: naive CXCR3+ CD8+ T cells from blood. As to subset: CD45RO-CCR7+CD27+CD95- naive CD8+ T cells expressing CXCR3 (TNR3+). These TCRs come from a human donor in good health. Some clones in this sample may be carry-over from other donors' samples.

J is TRBJ1-2 and V is TRBV29-1; lacking DNA, the TRBD1 call made by TCRdb goes unchecked. Germline CDR1 and CDR2: SQVTM and ANQGSEA. The CDR3 length is 11 residues. CDR3 protein: CSGMGGDSYTF.

The chain has TRBV7-9 and TRBJ1-1; without DNA, the TCRdb call of TRBD1 cannot be checked. Germline CDR1 SEHNR, CDR2 FQNEAQ (reference sequence). The CDR3 is 14 residues long. CDR3 residues: CASSRGDENTEVFF.

The chain couples TRBV2 to TRBJ2-1; there is no DNA to check the TCRdb D call of TRBD1. The CDR3 is 14 residues long. Germline lookup yields CDR1 SNHLY and CDR2 FYNNEI. The CDR3 is CATTPTPEYNEQFF.